These 8 T cell receptor beta chains came from one sample sequenced in a study of T cell responses to AZD1222 COVID-19 vaccine. TCRdb's copy holds only in-frame clones and misses some; the assay was immunoSEQ multiplex PCR. The sample contains around 120,000 clones, about 88% of which appear only once. This sample comprised peripheral blood, obtained on day 0 of AZD1222 vaccination. The receptors stem from an adult in good health.

The rearrangement joins TRBV5-1 to TRBJ2-3; 9 bases map to TRBD2. This CDR3 comprises 18 residues. From germline, CDR1 is SGHRS and CDR2 YFSETQ. V gave up 4 bases and J gave up 5 bases; unmatched junction bases: 17. CDR3 bases: TGCGCCAGCAGCGCGGGGGGGACGGGAGGGCCGAAGAGAGATACGCAGTATTTT. It yields the protein CASSAGGTGGPKRDTQYF. The complete variable domain, with remaining parts taken from reference TRBV5-1 and TRBJ2-3, reads KAGVTQTPRYLIKTRGQQVTLSCSPISGHRSVSWYQQTPGQGLQFLFEYFSETQRNKGNFPGRFSGRQFSNSRSEMNVSTLELGDSALYLCASSAGGTGGPKRDTQYFGPGTRLTVL.

This clone was seen a few times. The rearrangement joins TRBV7-8 to TRBJ1-5; no firm D call. Germline V lookup: CDR1 SGHVS, CDR2 FQNEAQ. The V end was cut by 1 base, the J end by 5 bases, with 12 bases between. The CDR3 loop spans 15 amino acids. CDR3 residues: CASSLDTLGYQPQHF. DNA of the CDR3: TGTGCCAGCAGCTTAGACACCCTGGGCTATCAGCCCCAGCATTTT.

This sequence joins TRBV19 and TRBJ1-5; D possibly corresponds to TRBD1 (5 bases). In germline, CDR1 is LNHDA, CDR2 SQIVND (reference sequence). With 1 base removed from V and 7 bases from J, the gap between germline ends came to 11 bases. The CDR3 contains 14 residues. The CDR3 coding sequence is TGTGCCAGTAGTATAGTGGGAGGGGACCAGCCCCAGCATTTT. As protein: CASSIVGGDQPQHF.

The rearrangement links TRBV7-9 to TRBJ2-5; D might be TRBD1 (5 bases). The CDR3 consists of 15 residues. V dropped 1 base and J dropped 5 bases, with 14 bases sitting between them. CDR1 and CDR2 (germline): SEHNR, FQNEAQ (reference sequence). CDR3 in amino acids: CASSLDGAAIETQYF. The CDR3 nucleotides read TGTGCCAGCAGCTTAGATGGGGCCGCCATTGAGACCCAGTACTTC. The variable domain in full, completed from reference TRBV7-9 and TRBJ2-5, reads DTGVSQNPRHKITKRGQNVTFRCDPISEHNRLYWYRQTLGQGPEFLTYFQNEAQLEKSRLLSDRFSAERPKGSFSTLEIQRTEQGDSAMYLCASSLDGAAIETQYFGPGTRLLVL.

The genes are TRBV30 and TRBJ2-2; 9 bases map to TRBD1. The CDR3 totals 15 residues. CDR1 GTSNPN and CDR2 SVGIG come from the germline V gene (reference sequence). J gave up 6 bases and V 2 bases, and 7 bases lay outside the gene matches. CDR3 nucleotide sequence: TGTGCCTGGAGTCTGGACAGGGGAATAGCCGGGGAGCTGTTTTTT. It is translated as CAWSLDRGIAGELFF.

The gene calls are TRBV11-2 and TRBJ1-2; 8 bases fit TRBD1. V dropped 5 bases and J dropped 6; count of bases not matched to a gene: 8. The CDR3 has 14 residues. Germline V gives CDR1 SGHAT, CDR2 FQNNGV. CDR3 nucleotides: TGTGCCAGCAGCCAGGGAGACAGGGGCGATGGCTACACCTTC. This sequence encodes CASSQGDRGDGYTF.

This sequence joins TRBV5-1 and TRBJ2-2, with 14 bases lining up with TRBD2. V was clipped by 0 bases and J by 7 bases; unmatched bases: 11. The CDR3 loop spans 19 amino acids. The germline CDR1 and CDR2 sequences are SGHRS and YFSETQ. CDR3 DNA: TGCGCCAGCAGCTTGGCCCGGGGACTAGCGGGAGTCTTCAGCGGGGAGCTGTTTTTT. Protein: CASSLARGLAGVFSGELFF. The full variable domain, with the rest looked up from reference TRBV5-1 and TRBJ2-2, is KAGVTQTPRYLIKTRGQQVTLSCSPISGHRSVSWYQQTPGQGLQFLFEYFSETQRNKGNFPGRFSGRQFSNSRSEMNVSTLELGDSALYLCASSLARGLAGVFSGELFFGEGSRLTVL.

The V gene is TRBV6-6, the J gene TRBJ2-7, with TRBD1 matching 9 bases. CDR1 is MNHNY, CDR2 SVGAGI, per germline (reference sequence). V shed 6 bases and J 3 bases; nucleotides not matched to a gene: 6. This CDR3 is built from 14 residues. The CDR3 protein is CASRPRDRVYEQYF. The CDR3 nucleotides are TGTGCCAGCAGGCCGCGGGACAGGGTCTACGAGCAGTACTTC.